A single sample is the source of the 2 T cell receptor beta chains below, sequenced in a study of lymphopenia after photon versus proton radiotherapy. Libraries were prepared by immunoSEQ multiplex PCR; TCRdb keeps only in-frame clonotypes and omits some of them. The repertoire holds around 150,000 clones, with roughly nine tenths as singletons. Here the sequenced sample was peripheral blood, taken from a patient treated with photon-based radiotherapy. The receptors originated from a man aged 50-59 years with gastric cancer.

This chain links TRBV19 with TRBJ2-6; either TRBD1 or TRBD2 may fit D (5 bases each). Trimming removed 3 bases from V and 1 base from J, with 13 bases in between. Germline loops: CDR1 LNHDA, CDR2 SQIVND (reference sequence). The CDR3 extends over 17 amino acids. In DNA, the CDR3 is TGTGCCAGTAGTATTGAGGGGCGATTGTCTGGGGCCAACGTCCTGACTTTC. Residues: CASSIEGRLSGANVLTF.

CDR3 in DNA: TGTGCCAGCAGCTTAAACACCCTGAACACCGGGGAGCTGTTTTTT. Amino acids: CASSLNTLNTGELFF. J is TRBJ2-2 and V is TRBV7-6; no clear D gene. Germline CDR1 and CDR2: SGHVS and FNYEAQ. V was pared by 2 bases and J by 1 base, with 8 bases between. This CDR3 region has 15 residues. Based on the CDR3 plus reference TRBV7-6 and TRBJ2-2, the full variable domain is GAGVSQSPRYKVTKRGQDVALRCDPISGHVSLYWYRQALGQGPEFLTYFNYEAQQDKSGLPNDRFSAERPEGSISTLTIQRTEQRDSAMYRCASSLNTLNTGELFFGEGSRLTVL.